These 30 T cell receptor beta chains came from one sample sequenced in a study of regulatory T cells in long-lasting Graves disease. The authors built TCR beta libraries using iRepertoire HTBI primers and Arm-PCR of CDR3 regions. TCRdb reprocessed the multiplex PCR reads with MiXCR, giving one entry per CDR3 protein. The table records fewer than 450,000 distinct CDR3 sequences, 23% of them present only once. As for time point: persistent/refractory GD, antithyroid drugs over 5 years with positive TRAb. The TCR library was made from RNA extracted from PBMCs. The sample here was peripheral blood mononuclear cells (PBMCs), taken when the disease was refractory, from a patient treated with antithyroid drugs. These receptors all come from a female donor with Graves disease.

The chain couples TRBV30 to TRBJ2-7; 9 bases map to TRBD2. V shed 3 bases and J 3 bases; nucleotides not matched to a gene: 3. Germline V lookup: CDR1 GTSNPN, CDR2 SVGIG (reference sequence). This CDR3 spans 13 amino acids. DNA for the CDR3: TGTGCCTGGAGGCGACTAGCGGTCTACGAGCAGTACTTC. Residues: CAWRRLAVYEQYF.

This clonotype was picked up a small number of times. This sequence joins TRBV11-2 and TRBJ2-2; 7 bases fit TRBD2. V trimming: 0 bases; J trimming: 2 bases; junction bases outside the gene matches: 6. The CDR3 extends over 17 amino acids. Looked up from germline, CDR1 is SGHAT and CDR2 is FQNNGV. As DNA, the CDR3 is TGTGCCAGCAGCTTAGAGGCTAGCGGTCCAAACACCGGGGAGCTGTTTTTT. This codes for CASSLEASGPNTGELFF. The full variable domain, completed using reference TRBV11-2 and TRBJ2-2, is EAGVAQSPRYKIIEKRQSVAFWCNPISGHATLYWYQQILGQGPKLLIQFQNNGVVDDSQLPKDRFSAERLKGVDSTLKIQPAKLEDSAVYLCASSLEASGPNTGELFFGEGSRLTVL.

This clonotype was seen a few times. CDR3 residues: CASSLGGQVRTGELFF. In DNA, the CDR3 is TGTGCCAGCAGCCTAGGGGGACAGGTTCGCACCGGGGAGCTGTTTTTT. The V call is TRBV27, the J call TRBJ2-2, with TRBD1 matching 8 bases. V lost 6 bases, J lost 4 bases, and 10 bases stayed unmatched. Germline CDR1 reads MNHEY; CDR2 reads SMNVEV (reference sequence). The CDR3 is made up of 16 amino acids.

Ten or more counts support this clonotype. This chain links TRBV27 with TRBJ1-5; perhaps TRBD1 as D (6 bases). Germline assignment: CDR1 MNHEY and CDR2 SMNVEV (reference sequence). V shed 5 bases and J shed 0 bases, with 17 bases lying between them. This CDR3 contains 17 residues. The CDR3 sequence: CASSPTGTIYSNQPQHF. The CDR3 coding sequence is TGTGCCAGCAGTCCCACAGGGACAATCTATAGCAATCAGCCCCAGCATTTT.

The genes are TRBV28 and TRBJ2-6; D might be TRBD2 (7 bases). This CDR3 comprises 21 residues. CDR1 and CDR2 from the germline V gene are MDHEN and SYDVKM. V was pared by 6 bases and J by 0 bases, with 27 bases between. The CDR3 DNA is TGTGCCAGCAGCTTTACTTGGGGGGGCCTCCCTCCCCTCTCTGGGGCCAACGTCCTGACTTTC. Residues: CASSFTWGGLPPLSGANVLTF.

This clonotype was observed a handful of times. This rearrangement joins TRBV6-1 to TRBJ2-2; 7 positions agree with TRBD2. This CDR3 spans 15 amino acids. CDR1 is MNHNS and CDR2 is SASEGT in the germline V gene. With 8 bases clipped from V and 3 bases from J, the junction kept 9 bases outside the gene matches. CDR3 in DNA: TGTGCCAGCTTAAAGGCCAGCGGGGACACCGGGGAGCTGTTTTTT. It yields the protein CASLKASGDTGELFF.

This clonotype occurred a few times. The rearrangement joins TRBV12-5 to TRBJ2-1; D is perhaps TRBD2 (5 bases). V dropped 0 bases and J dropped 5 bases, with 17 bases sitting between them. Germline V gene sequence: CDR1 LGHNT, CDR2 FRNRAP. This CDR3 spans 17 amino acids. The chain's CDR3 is CASGLVLSRGKNNEQFF. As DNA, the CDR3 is TGTGCTAGTGGTTTGGTACTTTCCAGAGGGAAAAACAATGAGCAGTTCTTC.

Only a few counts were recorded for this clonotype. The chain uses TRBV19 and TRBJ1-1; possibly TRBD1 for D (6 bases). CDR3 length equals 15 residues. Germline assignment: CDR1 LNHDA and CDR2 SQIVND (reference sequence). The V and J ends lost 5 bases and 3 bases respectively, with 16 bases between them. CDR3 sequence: CASSLSGTLDTEAFF. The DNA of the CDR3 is TGTGCCAGTAGTCTTTCCGGGACACTGGACACTGAAGCTTTCTTT. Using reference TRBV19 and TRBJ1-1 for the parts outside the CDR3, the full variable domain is DGGITQSPKYLFRKEGQNVTLSCEQNLNHDAMYWYRQDPGQGLRLIYYSQIVNDFQKGDIAEGYSVSREKKESFPLTVTSAQKNPTAFYLCASSLSGTLDTEAFFGQGTRLTVV.

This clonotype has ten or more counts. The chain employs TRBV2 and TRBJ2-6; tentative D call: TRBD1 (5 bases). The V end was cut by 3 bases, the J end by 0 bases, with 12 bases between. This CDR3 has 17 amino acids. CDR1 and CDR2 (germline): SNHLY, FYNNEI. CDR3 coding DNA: TGTGCCAGCAGTGACACAGGAGTGGGCTCTGGGGCCAACGTCCTGACTTTC. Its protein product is CASSDTGVGSGANVLTF.

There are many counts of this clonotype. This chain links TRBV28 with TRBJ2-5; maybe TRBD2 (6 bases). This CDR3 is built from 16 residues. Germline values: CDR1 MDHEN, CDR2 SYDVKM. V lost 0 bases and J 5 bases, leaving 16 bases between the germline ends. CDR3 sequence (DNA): TGTGCCAGCAGTTTATGGGGGACTCCGGTGGGCGAGACCCAGTACTTC. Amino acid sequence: CASSLWGTPVGETQYF. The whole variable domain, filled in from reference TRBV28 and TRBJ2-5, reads DVKVTQSSRYLVKRTGEKVFLECVQDMDHENMFWYRQDPGLGLRLIYFSYDVKMKEKGDIPEGYSVSREKKERFSLILESASTNQTSMYLCASSLWGTPVGETQYFGPGTRLLVL.

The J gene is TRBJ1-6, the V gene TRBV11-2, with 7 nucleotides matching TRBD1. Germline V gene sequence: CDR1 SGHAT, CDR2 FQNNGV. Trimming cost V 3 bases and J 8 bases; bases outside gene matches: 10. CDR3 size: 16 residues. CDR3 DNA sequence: TGTGCCAGCAGCTTGGCCGGGACAGCAAGACATTCACCCCTCCACTTT. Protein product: CASSLAGTARHSPLHF. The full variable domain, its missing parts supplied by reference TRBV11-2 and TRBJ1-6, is EAGVAQSPRYKIIEKRQSVAFWCNPISGHATLYWYQQILGQGPKLLIQFQNNGVVDDSQLPKDRFSAERLKGVDSTLKIQPAKLEDSAVYLCASSLAGTARHSPLHFGNGTRLTVT.

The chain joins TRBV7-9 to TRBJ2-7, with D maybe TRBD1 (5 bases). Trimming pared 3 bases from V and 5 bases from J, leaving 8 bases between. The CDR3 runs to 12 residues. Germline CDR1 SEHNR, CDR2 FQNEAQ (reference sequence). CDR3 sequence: CASSFSGHEQYF. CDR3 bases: TGTGCCAGCAGCTTCTCAGGGCACGAGCAGTACTTC.

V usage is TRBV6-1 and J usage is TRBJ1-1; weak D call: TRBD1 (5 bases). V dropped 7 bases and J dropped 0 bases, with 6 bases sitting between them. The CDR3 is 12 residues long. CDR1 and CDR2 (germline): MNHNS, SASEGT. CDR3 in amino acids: CASNRLNTEAFF. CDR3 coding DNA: TGTGCCAGCAACAGGTTGAACACTGAAGCTTTCTTT.

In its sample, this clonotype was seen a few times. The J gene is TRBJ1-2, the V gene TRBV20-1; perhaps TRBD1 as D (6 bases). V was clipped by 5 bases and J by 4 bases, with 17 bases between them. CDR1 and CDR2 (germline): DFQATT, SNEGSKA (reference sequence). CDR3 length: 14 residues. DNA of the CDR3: TGCAGTGCTGGGGGGACCACAGGGTCCTATGGCTACACCTTC. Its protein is CSAGGTTGSYGYTF.

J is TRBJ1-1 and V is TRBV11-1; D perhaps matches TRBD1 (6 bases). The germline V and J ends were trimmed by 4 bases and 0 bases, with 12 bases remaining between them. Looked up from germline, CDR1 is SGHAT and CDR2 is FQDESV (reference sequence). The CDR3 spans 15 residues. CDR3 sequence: CASSSETGLNTEAFF. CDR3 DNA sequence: TGTGCCAGCAGCTCCGAAACAGGGTTGAACACTGAAGCTTTCTTT. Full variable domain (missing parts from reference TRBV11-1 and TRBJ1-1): EAEVAQSPRYKITEKSQAVAFWCDPISGHATLYWYRQILGQGPELLVQFQDESVVDDSQLPKDRFSAERLKGVDSTLKIQPAELGDSAMYLCASSSETGLNTEAFFGQGTRLTVV.

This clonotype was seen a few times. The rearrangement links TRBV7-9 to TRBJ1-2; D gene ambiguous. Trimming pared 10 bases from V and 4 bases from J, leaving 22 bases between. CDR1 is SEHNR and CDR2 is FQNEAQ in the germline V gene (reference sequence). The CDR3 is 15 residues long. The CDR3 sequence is CATRTERLGRYGYTF. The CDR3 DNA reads TGTGCCACCCGAACGGAGCGGCTTGGCCGCTATGGCTACACCTTC.

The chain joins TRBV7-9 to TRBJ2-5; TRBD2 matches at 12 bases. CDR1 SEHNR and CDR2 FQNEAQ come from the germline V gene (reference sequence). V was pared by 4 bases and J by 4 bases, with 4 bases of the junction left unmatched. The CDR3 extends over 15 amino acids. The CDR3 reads CASSSTSGGSETQYF. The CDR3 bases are TGTGCCAGCAGCTCGACTAGCGGGGGCTCAGAGACCCAGTACTTC.

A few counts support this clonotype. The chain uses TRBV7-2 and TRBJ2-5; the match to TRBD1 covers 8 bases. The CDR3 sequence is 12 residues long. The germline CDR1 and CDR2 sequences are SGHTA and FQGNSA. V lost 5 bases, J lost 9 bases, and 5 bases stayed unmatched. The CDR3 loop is CASSRRQGSQYF. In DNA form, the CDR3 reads TGTGCCAGCAGCCGCAGACAGGGGTCCCAGTACTTC.

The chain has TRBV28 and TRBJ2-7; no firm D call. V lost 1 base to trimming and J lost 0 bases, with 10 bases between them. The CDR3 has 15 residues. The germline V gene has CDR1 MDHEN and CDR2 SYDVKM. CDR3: CASSLSPRTSYEQYF. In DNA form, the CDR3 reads TGTGCCAGCAGTTTATCCCCTAGAACCTCCTACGAGCAGTACTTC.

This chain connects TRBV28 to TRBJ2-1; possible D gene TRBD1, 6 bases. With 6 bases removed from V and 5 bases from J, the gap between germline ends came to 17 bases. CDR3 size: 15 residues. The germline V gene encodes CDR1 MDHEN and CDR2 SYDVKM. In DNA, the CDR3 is TGTGCCAGCAGCCCTACAGGGCACCCAAACAATGAGCAGTTCTTC. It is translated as CASSPTGHPNNEQFF.

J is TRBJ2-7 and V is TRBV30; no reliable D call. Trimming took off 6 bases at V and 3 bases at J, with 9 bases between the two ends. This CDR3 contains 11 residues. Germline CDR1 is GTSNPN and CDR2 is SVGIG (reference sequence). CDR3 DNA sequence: TGTGCCTGTCGAACGGTCTACGAGCAGTACTTC. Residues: CACRTVYEQYF.

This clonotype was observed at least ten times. DNA of the CDR3: TGCAGTGCTAGGACAGACCTCTCCGAGCAGTACTTC. Protein: CSARTDLSEQYF. The J gene is TRBJ2-7, the V gene TRBV20-1, with a tentative D call TRBD1 (5 bases). Trimming cost V 3 bases and J 6 bases, with 12 bases left between them. CDR1 and CDR2 (germline): DFQATT, SNEGSKA (reference sequence). The CDR3 runs 12 residues.

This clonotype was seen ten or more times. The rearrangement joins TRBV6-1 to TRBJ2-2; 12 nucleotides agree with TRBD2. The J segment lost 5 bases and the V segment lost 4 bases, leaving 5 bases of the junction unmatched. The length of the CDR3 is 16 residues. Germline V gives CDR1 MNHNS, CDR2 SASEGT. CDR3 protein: CASSGGLAGLTGELFF. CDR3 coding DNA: TGTGCCAGCAGTGGGGGACTAGCGGGCTTAACCGGGGAGCTGTTTTTT.

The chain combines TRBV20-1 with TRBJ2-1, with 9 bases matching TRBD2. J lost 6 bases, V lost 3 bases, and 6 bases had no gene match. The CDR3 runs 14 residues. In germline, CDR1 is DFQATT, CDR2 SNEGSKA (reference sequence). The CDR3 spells CSASTSGRFNEQFF. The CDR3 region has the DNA TGCAGTGCTAGCACCAGCGGGAGGTTCAATGAGCAGTTCTTC.

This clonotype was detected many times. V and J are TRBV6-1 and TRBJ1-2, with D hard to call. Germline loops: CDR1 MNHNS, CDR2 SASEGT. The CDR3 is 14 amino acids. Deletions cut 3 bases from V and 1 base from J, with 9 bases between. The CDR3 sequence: CASSEFQVNYGYTF. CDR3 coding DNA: TGTGCCAGCAGTGAGTTTCAGGTTAACTATGGCTACACCTTC.

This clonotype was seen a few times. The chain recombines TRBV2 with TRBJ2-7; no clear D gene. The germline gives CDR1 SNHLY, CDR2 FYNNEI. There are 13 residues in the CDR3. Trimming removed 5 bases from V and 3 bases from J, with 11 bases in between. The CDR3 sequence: CASSKAINYEQYF. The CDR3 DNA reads TGTGCCAGCAGTAAGGCCATTAACTACGAGCAGTACTTC.

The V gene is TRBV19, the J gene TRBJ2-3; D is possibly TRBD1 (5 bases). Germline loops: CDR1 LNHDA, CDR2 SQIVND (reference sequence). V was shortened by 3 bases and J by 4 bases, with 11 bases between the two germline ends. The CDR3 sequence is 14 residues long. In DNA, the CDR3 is TGTGCCAGTAGTATCCAACAGGACCCAGATACGCAGTATTTT. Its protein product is CASSIQQDPDTQYF.

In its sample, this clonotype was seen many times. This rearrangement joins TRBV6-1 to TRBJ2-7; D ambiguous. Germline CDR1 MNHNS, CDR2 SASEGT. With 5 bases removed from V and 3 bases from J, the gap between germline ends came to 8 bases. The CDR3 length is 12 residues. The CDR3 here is CASSSPIYEQYF. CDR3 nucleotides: TGTGCCAGCAGTAGTCCTATCTACGAGCAGTACTTC.

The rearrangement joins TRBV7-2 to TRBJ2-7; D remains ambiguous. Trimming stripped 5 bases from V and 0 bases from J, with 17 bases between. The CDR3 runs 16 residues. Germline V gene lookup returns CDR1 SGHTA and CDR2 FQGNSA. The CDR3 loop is CASSARPSSYSYEQYF. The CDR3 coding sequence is TGTGCCAGCAGCGCCCGTCCCAGTTCCTACTCCTACGAGCAGTACTTC.

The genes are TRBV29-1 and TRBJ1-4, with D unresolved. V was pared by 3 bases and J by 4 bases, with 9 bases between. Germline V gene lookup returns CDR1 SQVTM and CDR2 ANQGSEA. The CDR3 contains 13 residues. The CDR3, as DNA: TGCAGCGTTGATGTGGGGATTAATGAAAAACTGTTTTTT. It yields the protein CSVDVGINEKLFF.